One and the same sample provided the 20 T cell receptor beta chains below, sequenced in a study of CD4 T cells in relation to SARS-CoV-2 and coronaviruses. Unexposed donor CD4+ T cells date from 2011-2018, before the COVID-19 pandemic. After approximately 10 days of culture, CD4+ T cells were isolated. Clones were read by immunoSEQ multiplex PCR, and TCRdb kept only the in-frame ones, dropping some. Of around 11,000 clones in the sample, approximately 80% are singletons; the top ten hold approximately 24%. The antigens these receptors bind are not known. Sequenced material: CD4+ T cells from PBMCs, cultured in vitro. The source of these receptors is a human donor in good health.

The chain carries TRBV30 and TRBJ1-2; TRBD1 aligns across 8 bases. Trimming removed 5 bases from V and 1 base from J; junction bases left unmatched: 9. CDR1 is GTSNPN and CDR2 is SVGIG in the germline V gene (reference sequence). This CDR3 spans 15 amino acids. The CDR3 reads CAWARDRSLNYGYTF. The CDR3 DNA reads TGTGCCTGGGCTCGGGACAGGTCGCTTAACTATGGCTACACCTTC.

This chain uses TRBV4-3 with TRBJ1-1, with D perhaps TRBD1 (5 bases). The CDR3 consists of 14 residues. Germline V gene sequence: CDR1 LGHNA, CDR2 YSLEER. Trimming pared 0 bases from V and 6 bases from J, leaving 11 bases between. DNA for the CDR3: TGCGCCAGCAGCCAAGATTGGGGGAGCCCTGAAGCTTTCTTT. Translation: CASSQDWGSPEAFF.

The J gene is TRBJ2-3, the V gene TRBV6-5, with D maybe TRBD1 (6 bases). CDR1 and CDR2 (germline): MNHEY, SVGAGI. This CDR3 region has 15 residues. Trimming stripped 2 bases from V and 1 base from J, with 10 bases between. The CDR3 coding sequence is TGTGCCAGCAGTTACAAAGGGGGAGGCACAGATACGCAGTATTTT. Translating it yields CASSYKGGGTDTQYF.

This chain connects TRBV25-1 to TRBJ2-7, with TRBD1 matching over 7 bases. After removal of 6 bases from V and 7 bases from J, the junction contained 12 bases not matched to a gene. Germline CDR1 and CDR2: MGHDK and SYGVNS. The CDR3 extends over 14 amino acids. CDR3 sequence (DNA): TGTGCCAGCAGGCCGTCGACAGGGACAGAGGAGCAGTACTTC. It codes for CASRPSTGTEEQYF.

This chain joins TRBV11-2 and TRBJ2-1, with a possible D match to TRBD2 (6 bases). Germline V lookup: CDR1 SGHAT, CDR2 FQNNGV. CDR3 size: 13 residues. V was trimmed by 1 base and J by 13 bases, leaving 14 bases between them. DNA of the CDR3: TGTGCCAGCAGCTTAGTCGACGGGAGTTTACAGTTCTTC. Protein product: CASSLVDGSLQFF. Using reference TRBV11-2 and TRBJ2-1 for the parts outside the CDR3, the full variable domain is EAGVAQSPRYKIIEKRQSVAFWCNPISGHATLYWYQQILGQGPKLLIQFQNNGVVDDSQLPKDRFSAERLKGVDSTLKIQPAKLEDSAVYLCASSLVDGSLQFFGPGTRLTVL.

V is TRBV4-1 and J is TRBJ1-2; 8 nucleotides line up with TRBD1. V lost 5 bases to trimming and J lost 5 bases; unmatched junction nucleotides: 4. The CDR3 runs to 13 residues. Germline-derived CDR1 and CDR2 are MGHRA and YSYEKL. Written as DNA, the CDR3 is TGCGCCAGCAGCTCCAGGGGGCTGTATGGCTACACCTTC. This encodes CASSSRGLYGYTF.

This rearrangement joins TRBV7-2 to TRBJ1-4, with 8 bases fitting TRBD1. The CDR3 runs to 15 residues. Trimming at V came to 5 bases and at J to 5 bases, leaving 7 bases not matched to a gene. The germline V gene encodes CDR1 SGHTA and CDR2 FQGNSA. The CDR3 DNA follows: TGTGCCAGCAGCATACAGGGACAGGCCAATGAAAAACTGTTTTTT. This translates into CASSIQGQANEKLFF.

The V call is TRBV5-6, the J call TRBJ1-4, with a possible D match to TRBD1 (5 bases). The germline V and J ends were trimmed by 4 bases and 6 bases, with 13 bases remaining between them. Germline assignment: CDR1 SGHDT and CDR2 YYEEEE. The CDR3 consists of 14 residues. CDR3 DNA sequence: TGTGCCAGCAGCGCCCAGGGAGAGGATGAAAAACTGTTTTTT. It yields the protein CASSAQGEDEKLFF.

The chain has TRBV6-5 and TRBJ1-6; no definite D call. Trimming stripped 9 bases from V and 0 bases from J, with 12 bases between. Looked up from germline, CDR1 is MNHEY and CDR2 is SVGAGI. This CDR3 has 15 residues. The CDR3: CASKAASSYNSPLHF. DNA for the CDR3: TGTGCCAGTAAAGCGGCAAGCTCCTATAATTCACCCCTCCACTTT.

The chain carries TRBV28 and TRBJ1-2, with D unclear. The ends were cut back, 6 bases at V and 10 bases at J, with 12 bases in the middle. CDR3 size: 11 residues. The germline CDR1 and CDR2 sequences are MDHEN and SYDVKM. CDR3 sequence reads: CASSTREYYTF. The CDR3 DNA reads TGTGCCAGCAGCACCAGAGAGTACTACACCTTC.

This clone appeared once. The chain joins TRBV5-6 to TRBJ2-7; D might be TRBD2 (6 bases). Germline values: CDR1 SGHDT, CDR2 YYEEEE. Trimming cost V 0 bases and J 4 bases, with 11 bases left between them. The CDR3 runs to 14 residues. For the CDR3, the DNA is TGTGCCAGCAGCTTGGGCGGGATCGATTACGAGCAGTACTTC. As protein: CASSLGGIDYEQYF. Full variable domain (outside the CDR3, taken from reference TRBV5-6 and TRBJ2-7): DAGVTQSPTHLIKTRGQQVTLRCSPKSGHDTVSWYQQALGQGPQFIFQYYEEEERQRGNFPDRFSGHQFPNYSSELNVNALLLGDSALYLCASSLGGIDYEQYFGPGTRLTVT.

Regarding this clone: At one of its ends the junction is not consistent with the germline gene, which may arise from a read error. This chain joins TRBV7-7 and TRBJ2-5; 8 bases map to TRBD1. The CDR3 covers 15 residues. Germline assignment: CDR1 SSHAT and CDR2 FNYEAQ (reference sequence). Here the CDR3 DNA reads TGTGCTAGCAGCCCCCAGGGGGCGCGGGGAGAGACCCAGTACTTC. Residues: CASSPQGARGETQYF. The full variable domain, in which reference TRBV7-7 and TRBJ2-5 provide the parts outside the CDR3, is GAGVSQSPRYKVTKRGQDVTLRCDPISSHATLYWYQQALGQGPEFLTYFNYEAQPDKSGLPSDRFSAERPEGSISTLTIQRTEQRDSAMYRCASSPQGARGETQYFGPGTRLLVL.

The chain recombines TRBV5-1 with TRBJ2-4; 10 bases align to TRBD1. The ends lost 0 bases at V and 5 bases at J; junction bases unmatched: 5. Germline loops: CDR1 SGHRS, CDR2 YFSETQ. This CDR3 is built from 16 residues. The CDR3 loop is CASSLGDRGSENIQYF. In nucleotides, the CDR3 is TGCGCCAGCAGCTTGGGGGACAGGGGATCGGAAAACATTCAGTACTTC.

The V gene is TRBV29-1, the J gene TRBJ2-7; TRBD1 matches 9 bases. This CDR3 comprises 13 residues. After removal of 1 base from V and 4 bases from J, the junction contained 2 bases not matched to a gene. Germline V gene data show CDR1 as SQVTM and CDR2 as ANQGSEA. The CDR3 protein is CSVEVGTGYEQYF. CDR3 nucleotides: TGCAGCGTTGAAGTAGGGACAGGGTACGAGCAGTACTTC.

The chain employs TRBV4-3 and TRBJ2-2; D unresolved. From germline, CDR1 is LGHNA and CDR2 YSLEER. Trimming left V 2 bases short and J 0 bases short, with 7 bases between. This CDR3 comprises 15 residues. The CDR3, as DNA: TGCGCCAGCAGCCAACACAGTGCGAACACCGGGGAGCTGTTTTTT. This sequence encodes CASSQHSANTGELFF.

The V call is TRBV24-1, the J call TRBJ2-6; tentatively, D is TRBD2 (6 bases). The CDR3 runs 16 residues. Trimming took off 4 bases at V and 4 bases at J, with 13 bases between the two ends. Germline V CDR1 and CDR2: KGHDR, SFDVKD. In DNA form, the CDR3 reads TGTGCCACCAGTGAGCCTGCGGGGCCCGGGGCCAACGTCCTGACTTTC. Translation gives CATSEPAGPGANVLTF.

The rearrangement joins TRBV4-3 to TRBJ2-3; a possible D gene is TRBD2 (6 bases). Germline V gives CDR1 LGHNA, CDR2 YSLEER. There are 15 residues in the CDR3. Trimming took off 3 bases at V and 5 bases at J, with 15 bases between the two ends. The CDR3 is CASSQRDRIGDTQYF. The CDR3 DNA reads TGCGCCAGCAGCCAGCGGGACCGCATCGGAGATACGCAGTATTTT.

The gene calls are TRBV19 and TRBJ1-2, with TRBD1 as a possible D gene (5 bases). Germline CDR1 LNHDA, CDR2 SQIVND (reference sequence). Trimming took off 3 bases at V and 1 base at J, with 6 bases between the two ends. The CDR3 contains 13 residues. The CDR3 sequence is CASSIGGNYGYTF. The CDR3 DNA reads TGTGCCAGTAGTATTGGGGGTAACTATGGCTACACCTTC.

The chain carries TRBV10-2 and TRBJ1-4; D is perhaps TRBD1 (5 bases). Trimming took off 3 bases at V and 8 bases at J, with 13 bases between the two ends. The CDR3 is made up of 14 amino acids. Germline V gene lookup returns CDR1 WSHSY and CDR2 SAAADI. CDR3 sequence (DNA): TGCGCCAGCAGTGACGGGCAGGGAAGCGAAAAACTGTTTTTT. This sequence encodes CASSDGQGSEKLFF.

The chain carries TRBV2 and TRBJ2-3, with TRBD1 identical over 7 bases. The trim removed 7 bases at V and 1 base at J, leaving 5 bases unmatched. Per the germline V gene, CDR1 is SNHLY and CDR2 is FYNNEI. CDR3 length: 14 residues. As DNA, the CDR3 is TGTGCCAGCACCCTTGGGACAGGCACAGATACGCAGTATTTT. Translation gives CASTLGTGTDTQYF. The complete variable domain, with remaining parts taken from reference TRBV2 and TRBJ2-3, reads EPEVTQTPSHQVTQMGQEVILRCVPISNHLYFYWYRQILGQKVEFLVSFYNNEISEKSEIFDDQFSVERPDGSNFTLKIRSTKLEDSAMYFCASTLGTGTDTQYFGPGTRLTVL.